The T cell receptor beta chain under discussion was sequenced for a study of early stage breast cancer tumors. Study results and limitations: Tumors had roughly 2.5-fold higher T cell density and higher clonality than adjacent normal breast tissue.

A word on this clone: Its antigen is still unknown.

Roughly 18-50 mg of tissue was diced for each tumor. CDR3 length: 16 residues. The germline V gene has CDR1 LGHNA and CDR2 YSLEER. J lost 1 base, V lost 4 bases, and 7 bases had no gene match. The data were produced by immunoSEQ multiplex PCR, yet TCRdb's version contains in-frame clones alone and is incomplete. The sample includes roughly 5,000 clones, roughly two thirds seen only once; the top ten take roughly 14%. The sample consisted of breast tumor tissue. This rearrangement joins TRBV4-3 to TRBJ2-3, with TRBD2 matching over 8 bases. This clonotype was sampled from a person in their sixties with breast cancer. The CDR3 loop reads CASSRPLAGCTDTQYF. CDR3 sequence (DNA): TGCGCCAGCAGCCGCCCGCTAGCGGGTTGCACAGATACGCAGTATTTT.